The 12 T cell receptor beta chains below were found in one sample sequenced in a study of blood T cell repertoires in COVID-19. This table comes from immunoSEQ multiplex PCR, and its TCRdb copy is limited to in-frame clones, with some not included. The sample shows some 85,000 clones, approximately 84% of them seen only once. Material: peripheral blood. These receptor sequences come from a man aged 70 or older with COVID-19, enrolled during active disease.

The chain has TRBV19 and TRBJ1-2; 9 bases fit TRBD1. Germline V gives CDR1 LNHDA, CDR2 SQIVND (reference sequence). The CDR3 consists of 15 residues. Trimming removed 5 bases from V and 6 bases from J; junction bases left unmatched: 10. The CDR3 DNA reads TGTGCCAGTAGTTCTGAATCCGGACAGGGGAATGGCTACACCTTC. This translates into CASSSESGQGNGYTF.

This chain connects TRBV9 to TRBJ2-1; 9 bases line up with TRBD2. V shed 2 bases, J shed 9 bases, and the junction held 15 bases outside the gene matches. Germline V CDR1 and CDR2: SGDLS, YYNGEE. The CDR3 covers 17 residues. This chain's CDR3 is CASSVSSGLARGGEQFF. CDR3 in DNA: TGTGCCAGCAGCGTCAGTTCGGGACTAGCCCGGGGGGGTGAGCAGTTCTTC.

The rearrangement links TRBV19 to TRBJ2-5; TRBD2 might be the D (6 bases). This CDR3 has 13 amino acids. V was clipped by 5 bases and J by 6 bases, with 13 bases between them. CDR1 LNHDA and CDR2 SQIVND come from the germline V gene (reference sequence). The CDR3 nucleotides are TGTGCCAGTAGTGGTGCGGGACCCAAGACCCAGTACTTC. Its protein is CASSGAGPKTQYF. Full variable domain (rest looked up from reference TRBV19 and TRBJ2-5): DGGITQSPKYLFRKEGQNVTLSCEQNLNHDAMYWYRQDPGQGLRLIYYSQIVNDFQKGDIAEGYSVSREKKESFPLTVTSAQKNPTAFYLCASSGAGPKTQYFGPGTRLLVL.

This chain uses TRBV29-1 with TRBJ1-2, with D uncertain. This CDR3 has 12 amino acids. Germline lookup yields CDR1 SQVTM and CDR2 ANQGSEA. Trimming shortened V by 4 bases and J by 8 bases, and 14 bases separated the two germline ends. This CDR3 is CSVGAEGRGYTF. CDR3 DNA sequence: TGCAGCGTTGGGGCGGAGGGCAGGGGCTACACCTTC.

In nucleotides, the CDR3 is TGTGCCAGCAACCGAAAGACAGGAGCCTCCAGCTCCTATAATTCACCCCTCCACTTT. It codes for CASNRKTGASSSYNSPLHF. V is TRBV4-2 and J is TRBJ1-6, with D possibly matching TRBD1 (6 bases). The CDR3 sequence is 19 residues long. Germline values: CDR1 LGHNA, CDR2 YNFKEQ. V was trimmed by 7 bases and J by 0 bases, leaving 22 bases between them.

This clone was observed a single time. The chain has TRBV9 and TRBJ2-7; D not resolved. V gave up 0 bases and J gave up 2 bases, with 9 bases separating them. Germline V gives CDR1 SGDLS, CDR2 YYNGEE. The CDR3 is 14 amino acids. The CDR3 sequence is CASSVGNYAYEQYF. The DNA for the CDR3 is TGTGCCAGCAGCGTAGGTAACTACGCCTACGAGCAGTACTTC.

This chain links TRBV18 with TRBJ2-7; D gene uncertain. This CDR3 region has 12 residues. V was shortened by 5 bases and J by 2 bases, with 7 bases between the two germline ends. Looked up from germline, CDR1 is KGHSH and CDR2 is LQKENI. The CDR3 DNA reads TGTGCCAGCTCAGCGGCAACCTACGAGCAGTACTTC. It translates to CASSAATYEQYF.

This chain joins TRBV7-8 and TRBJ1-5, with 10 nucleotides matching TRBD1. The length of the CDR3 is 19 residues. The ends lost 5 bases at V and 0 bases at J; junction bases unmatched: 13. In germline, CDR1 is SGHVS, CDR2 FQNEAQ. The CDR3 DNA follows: TGTGCCAGCAGCCAAAGACAGGGGGCGATTCGGTATAGCAATCAGCCCCAGCATTTT. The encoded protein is CASSQRQGAIRYSNQPQHF.

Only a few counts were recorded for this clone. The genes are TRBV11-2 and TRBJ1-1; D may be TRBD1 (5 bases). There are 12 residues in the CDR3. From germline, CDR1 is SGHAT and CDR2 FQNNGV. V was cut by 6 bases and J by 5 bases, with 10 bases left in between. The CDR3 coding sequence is TGTGCCAGCAGGATAAGGGGTACTGAAGCTTTCTTT. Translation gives CASRIRGTEAFF.

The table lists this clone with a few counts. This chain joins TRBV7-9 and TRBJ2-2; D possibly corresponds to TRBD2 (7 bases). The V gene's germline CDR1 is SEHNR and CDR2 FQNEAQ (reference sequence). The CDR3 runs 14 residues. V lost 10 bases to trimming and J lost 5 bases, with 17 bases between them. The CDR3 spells CANPRGARTGELFF. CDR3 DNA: TGTGCCAACCCCCGGGGGGCGCGAACCGGGGAGCTGTTTTTT.

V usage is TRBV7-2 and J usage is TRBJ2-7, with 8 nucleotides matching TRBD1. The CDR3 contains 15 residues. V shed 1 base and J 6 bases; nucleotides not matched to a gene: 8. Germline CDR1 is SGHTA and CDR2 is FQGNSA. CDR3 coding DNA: TGTGCCAGCAGCTTAGGAGGGCAGGGGGCGGGCGAGCAGTACTTC. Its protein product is CASSLGGQGAGEQYF.

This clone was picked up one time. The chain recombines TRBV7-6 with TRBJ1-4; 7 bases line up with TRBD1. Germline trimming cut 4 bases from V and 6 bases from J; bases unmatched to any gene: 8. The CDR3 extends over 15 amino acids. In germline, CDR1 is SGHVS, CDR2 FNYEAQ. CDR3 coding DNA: TGTGCCAGCAGCTCCCAGGGGGGATCGTATGAAAAACTGTTTTTT. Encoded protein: CASSSQGGSYEKLFF.